Following are 26 T cell receptor beta chains from one sample sequenced in a study of vaccination and CD4 T cells after COVID-19. An Oncomine TCR Beta short-read assay was used to sequence the DNA from cultured CD4+ T cells. Each CDR3 protein is one row after TCRdb ran MiXCR on the PCR reads. The sample includes about 19,000 distinct CDR3 sequences, more than 20% seen only once; the top ten take approximately 8.6%. Treatment defined: approximately 10-day PBMC culture with coronavirus spike peptide pools or control peptides (ViraFEST assay). Which antigens these TCRs recognize remains unknown. Sequenced material: cultured CD4+ T cells from blood. The receptors shown here come from a human donor with COVID-19.

This clonotype was counted only a few times. The rearrangement uses TRBV5-4 and TRBJ1-2; 8 nucleotides align to TRBD1. The CDR3 runs 15 residues. The germline CDR1 and CDR2 sequences are SGHNT and YYREEE (reference sequence). Trimming at V came to 5 bases and at J to 4 bases, leaving 10 bases not matched to a gene. The DNA of the CDR3 is TGTGCCAGCAGTTCCCCGCGGCAGGGGGCCTATGGCTACACCTTC. This gives the protein CASSSPRQGAYGYTF.

This clonotype turned up a few times. The chain is built from TRBV2 and TRBJ2-3; the D is unclear. V was shortened by 0 bases and J by 8 bases, with 12 bases between the two germline ends. Germline values: CDR1 SNHLY, CDR2 FYNNEI. The CDR3 loop spans 14 amino acids. DNA of the CDR3: TGTGCCAGCAGTGAAGCCACCGGGCGGCTTACGCAGTATTTT. Protein sequence: CASSEATGRLTQYF.

In this sample, this clonotype turned up a few times. The chain recombines TRBV12-3 or TRBV12-4 with TRBJ1-1, with a possible D match to TRBD1 (5 bases). This CDR3 comprises 13 residues. Trimming removed 6 bases at V and 3 bases at J, with 11 bases between. The CDR3 reads CASRRRVDTEAFF. CDR3 bases: TGTGCCAGCAGACGCAGGGTAGACACTGAAGCTTTCTTT.

This clonotype showed up just a few times. The chain carries TRBV7-8 and TRBJ1-2, with D perhaps matching TRBD1 (5 bases). The CDR3 is 15 residues long. The germline V gene has CDR1 SGHVS and CDR2 FQNEAQ. Trimming removed 4 bases from V and 3 bases from J, with 15 bases in between. The CDR3 region has the DNA TGTGCCAGCAGCTCCGCCACGGGGACGGACTATGGCTACACCTTC. Translated: CASSSATGTDYGYTF.

This chain joins TRBV29-1 and TRBJ2-7; 7 bases align to TRBD2. V gave up 5 bases and J gave up 5 bases; unmatched junction bases: 9. The CDR3 runs to 13 residues. Germline V lookup: CDR1 SQVTM, CDR2 ANQGSEA. CDR3 DNA sequence: TGCAGCGTTCGCCACAGCGGGGTTAACGAGCAGTACTTC. Its protein is CSVRHSGVNEQYF.

This clonotype has a handful of counts. The chain couples TRBV20-1 to TRBJ2-1; D might be TRBD2 (6 bases). The germline gives CDR1 DFQATT, CDR2 SNEGSKA (reference sequence). The CDR3 contains 13 residues. The V gene lost 3 bases and the J gene lost 4 bases, with 10 bases spanning the gap. Here the CDR3 reads CSASGRQYNEQFF. The CDR3 bases are TGCAGTGCTAGCGGGAGACAATACAATGAGCAGTTCTTC.

This chain connects TRBV4-1 to TRBJ2-5; 7 bases are a match to TRBD1. Germline V gene sequence: CDR1 MGHRA, CDR2 YSYEKL. J lost 8 bases, V lost 4 bases, and 10 bases had no gene match. The CDR3 length is 14 residues. In nucleotides, the CDR3 is TGCGCCAGCAGCCCTTGGGACAGCCCAGACACCCAGTACTTC. Its protein is CASSPWDSPDTQYF.

This clonotype was observed a handful of times. The rearrangement uses TRBV5-1 and TRBJ1-2; unclear D gene. The CDR3 consists of 12 residues. V lost 0 bases, J lost 6 bases, and 6 bases lay in between. CDR1 and CDR2 (germline): SGHRS, YFSETQ. The CDR3 nucleotides read TGCGCCAGCAGCTTGGGGCAAGATGGCTACACCTTC. Translated: CASSLGQDGYTF.

The rearrangement links TRBV7-8 to TRBJ2-5; D may be TRBD1 (6 bases). Trimming cost V 0 bases and J 5 bases, with 19 bases left between them. Looked up from germline, CDR1 is SGHVS and CDR2 is FQNEAQ. The CDR3 has 17 residues. The CDR3 spells CASSLAYRLGQGETQYF. The CDR3 DNA reads TGTGCCAGCAGCTTAGCGTACAGGCTCGGTCAGGGGGAGACCCAGTACTTC. The full variable domain, in which reference TRBV7-8 and TRBJ2-5 provide the parts outside the CDR3, is GAGVSQSPRYKVAKRGQDVALRCDPISGHVSLFWYQQALGQGPEFLTYFQNEAQLDKSGLPSDRFFAERPEGSVSTLKIQRTQQEDSAVYLCASSLAYRLGQGETQYFGPGTRLLVL.

The chain links TRBV12-3 or TRBV12-4 to TRBJ1-6; D remains unclear. V shed 5 bases and J shed 1 base, with 3 bases lying between them. The CDR3 is 13 amino acids. CDR3 protein: CASSTSYNSPLHF. The DNA for the CDR3 is TGTGCCAGCAGTACATCCTATAATTCACCCCTCCACTTT.

V usage is TRBV24-1 and J usage is TRBJ2-2; TRBD1 aligns across 9 bases. J gave up 4 bases and V 4 bases, and 6 bases lay outside the gene matches. The CDR3 totals 16 residues. The germline gives CDR1 KGHDR, CDR2 SFDVKD. The chain's CDR3 is CATSEQQGAGTGELFF. CDR3 coding DNA: TGTGCCACCAGTGAACAACAGGGGGCGGGCACCGGGGAGCTGTTTTTT.

There are a few counts of this clonotype. This chain joins TRBV6-5 and TRBJ2-2; D is unresolved. The CDR3 is 14 amino acids. Germline CDR1 and CDR2: MNHEY and SVGAGI. V gave up 0 bases and J gave up 5 bases, with 7 bases separating them. The CDR3 protein is CASSYSTRTGELFF. In DNA form, the CDR3 reads TGTGCCAGCAGTTACTCGACGAGGACCGGGGAGCTGTTTTTT.

This clonotype has only a few counts. The genes are TRBV10-3 and TRBJ2-2, with 8 bases matching TRBD2. This CDR3 is built from 13 residues. V shed 10 bases and J 2 bases; nucleotides not matched to a gene: 3. Germline lookup yields CDR1 ENHRY and CDR2 SYGVKD. The CDR3 sequence is CATAGGNTGELFF. CDR3 bases: TGTGCCACCGCGGGGGGCAACACCGGGGAGCTGTTTTTT.

The V call is TRBV6-1, the J call TRBJ1-1; 9 bases match TRBD1. Losses at the gene ends were 5 bases for V and 4 bases for J; bases not matched to a gene: 5. Germline V gene sequence: CDR1 MNHNS, CDR2 SASEGT. The CDR3 extends over 14 amino acids. CDR3 coding DNA: TGTGCCAGCAGTCGGGGACAGGGAAGCACTGAAGCTTTCTTT. Translated: CASSRGQGSTEAFF.

The chain combines TRBV12-3 or TRBV12-4 with TRBJ2-3, with D perhaps TRBD2 (7 bases). Trimming left V 7 bases short and J 4 bases short, with 21 bases between. This CDR3 comprises 16 residues. The CDR3 is CASIDGMGGASDTQYF. The CDR3 DNA follows: TGTGCCAGCATTGATGGGATGGGGGGGGCCTCAGATACGCAGTATTTT.

This chain uses TRBV10-3 with TRBJ2-7; 8 bases align to TRBD2. Per germline, CDR1 ENHRY and CDR2 SYGVKD. The ends lost 2 bases at V and 2 bases at J; junction bases unmatched: 5. The CDR3 consists of 15 residues. The CDR3 DNA is TGTGCCATCAGTGAGCTACCGGGGGGGGCCTACGAGCAGTACTTC. Its translation is CAISELPGGAYEQYF.

This clonotype was picked up a small number of times. This chain links TRBV6-5 with TRBJ2-1, with 8 bases matching TRBD1. Germline V CDR1 and CDR2: MNHEY, SVGAGI. The CDR3 contains 14 residues. J was trimmed by 3 bases and V by 2 bases; bases with no gene match: 0. The CDR3 reads CASSYGQGYNEQFF. CDR3 coding DNA: TGTGCCAGCAGTTACGGACAGGGCTACAATGAGCAGTTCTTC.

This rearrangement joins TRBV20-1 to TRBJ1-1; no clear D gene. The CDR3 sequence is 13 residues long. The germline CDR1 and CDR2 sequences are DFQATT and SNEGSKA (reference sequence). V was pared by 3 bases and J by 3 bases, with 11 bases between. Written as DNA, the CDR3 is TGCAGTGCTAGTCCTACAGCGTACACTGAAGCTTTCTTT. Its translation: CSASPTAYTEAFF.

This clonotype was recorded a few times. The chain uses TRBV5-1 and TRBJ1-5; no clear D. CDR3 length: 15 residues. The V and J ends lost 0 bases and 0 bases respectively, with 7 bases between them. In germline, CDR1 is SGHRS, CDR2 YFSETQ. The CDR3 nucleotides are TGCGCCAGCAGCTTGGGATCGGGTAGCAATCAGCCCCAGCATTTT. Protein: CASSLGSGSNQPQHF.

The chain uses TRBV12-3 or TRBV12-4 and TRBJ1-5; TRBD1 is a possible D gene (6 bases). The CDR3 has 15 residues. With 4 bases removed from V and 0 bases from J, the gap between germline ends came to 10 bases. The CDR3 bases are TGTGCCAGCAGTTCCCGGGACAATAGCAATCAGCCCCAGCATTTT. Protein product: CASSSRDNSNQPQHF.

This clonotype was seen more than once but under ten times. This chain connects TRBV12-3 or TRBV12-4 to TRBJ2-2, with 7 bases aligning to TRBD1. The ends lost 10 bases at V and 2 bases at J; junction bases unmatched: 10. CDR3 length: 15 residues. The CDR3 reads CAIFRGQGNTGELFF. CDR3 coding DNA: TGTGCCATATTTAGGGGGCAGGGCAACACCGGGGAGCTGTTTTTT.

In this sample, this clonotype turned up a few times. The chain carries TRBV27 and TRBJ2-1; D uncertain. CDR1 and CDR2 from the germline V gene are MNHEY and SMNVEV (reference sequence). The CDR3 sequence is 15 residues long. The ends were cut back, 6 bases at V and 15 bases at J, with 27 bases in the middle. The CDR3 DNA reads TGTGCCAGCAGCCTGCGGTGGGATCCTCAAATGATTTGGTTCTTC. This encodes CASSLRWDPQMIWFF.

The genes are TRBV7-2 and TRBJ2-3; D unclear. The V and J ends lost 1 base and 0 bases respectively, with 8 bases between them. The CDR3 contains 15 residues. Germline values: CDR1 SGHTA, CDR2 FQGNSA. This chain's CDR3 is CASSLGSSSTDTQYF. The CDR3 region has the DNA TGTGCCAGCAGCTTAGGGAGTTCGAGCACAGATACGCAGTATTTT. The full variable domain, rest sourced from reference TRBV7-2 and TRBJ2-3, is GAGVSQSPSNKVTEKGKDVELRCDPISGHTALYWYRQSLGQGLEFLIYFQGNSAPDKSGLPSDRFSAERTGGSVSTLTIQRTQQEDSAVYLCASSLGSSSTDTQYFGPGTRLTVL.

CDR3 sequence reads: CATSRESLGEQYF. The CDR3 DNA reads as TGTGCCACCAGCAGAGAGTCGCTTGGGGAGCAGTACTTC. The chain links TRBV15 to TRBJ2-7; D gene ambiguous. The CDR3 spans 13 residues. The germline V gene encodes CDR1 LNHNV and CDR2 YYDKDF (reference sequence). The V end lost 0 bases, the J end lost 7 bases, and 10 bases lay between the germline ends.

The chain is built from TRBV15 and TRBJ2-3; D might be TRBD1 (6 bases). The V and J ends lost 4 bases and 8 bases respectively, with 10 bases between them. There are 12 residues in the CDR3. The germline gives CDR1 LNHNV, CDR2 YYDKDF (reference sequence). CDR3 coding DNA: TGTGCCACCAGCACAGAAGGGGGTACGCAGTATTTT. This codes for CATSTEGGTQYF.

V gene TRBV7-2 combines with J gene TRBJ2-1; D perhaps matches TRBD2 (5 bases). V shed 5 bases and J shed 8 bases, with 13 bases lying between them. From germline, CDR1 is SGHTA and CDR2 FQGNSA. CDR3 size: 13 residues. The CDR3 here is CASSRKLRDEQFF. The DNA for the CDR3 is TGTGCCAGCAGCCGAAAACTGAGGGATGAGCAGTTCTTC.